A single sample gave rise to the 7 T cell receptor beta chains below, sequenced in a study of OX40 agonist ivuxolimab in advanced cancers. Only in-frame clones appear in the TCRdb table, and some are missing; sequencing was by immunoSEQ multiplex PCR. Here the sample spans tens of thousands of clones, roughly four fifths being singletons. Here the sequenced sample was CD4+ or CD8+ T cells sorted from blood, taken in a trial of the OX40 agonist ivuxolimab. The receptors here all came from an adult with an advanced solid tumor such as melanoma, head and neck, liver or kidney cancer.

This clone was detected only a few times. CDR3 loop: CASSEKQGANYNEQFF. In DNA form, the CDR3 reads TGCGCCAGCAGTGAAAAACAGGGGGCGAACTACAATGAGCAGTTCTTC. The chain carries TRBV10-1 and TRBJ2-1; 9 bases are shared with TRBD1. The CDR3 contains 16 residues. Germline assignment: CDR1 WNHNN and CDR2 SYGVQD (reference sequence). The V gene end was trimmed by 3 bases and the J gene end by 3 bases; junction bases not matched to a gene: 6.

The CDR3 here is CASRQGLGYTF. The CDR3 DNA reads TGTGCCAGCAGGCAGGGTTTAGGCTACACCTTC. The chain links TRBV6-6 to TRBJ1-2; TRBD1 is a possible D gene (5 bases). With 6 bases removed from V and 8 bases from J, the gap between germline ends came to 10 bases. The CDR3 is made up of 11 amino acids. Germline loops: CDR1 MNHNY, CDR2 SVGAGI (reference sequence).

This chain links TRBV7-8 with TRBJ2-3; no clear D gene. Germline CDR1 is SGHVS and CDR2 is FQNEAQ. The CDR3 has 15 amino acids. With 3 bases removed from V and 5 bases from J, the gap between germline ends came to 15 bases. CDR3 sequence reads: CASSLLPAEGDTQYF. CDR3 sequence (DNA): TGTGCCAGCAGCTTGCTTCCGGCAGAAGGAGATACGCAGTATTTT.

The chain links TRBV11-2 to TRBJ2-1; D ambiguous. Germline CDR1 is SGHAT and CDR2 is FQNNGV. CDR3 length: 14 residues. The V gene lost 1 base and the J gene lost 4 bases, with 8 bases spanning the gap. CDR3 in amino acids: CASSLGSIYNEQFF. The DNA of the CDR3 is TGTGCCAGCAGCTTAGGTAGTATTTACAATGAGCAGTTCTTC.

This chain links TRBV29-1 with TRBJ2-5; 8 bases align to TRBD2. The germline V gene has CDR1 SQVTM and CDR2 ANQGSEA. After removal of 2 bases from V and 2 bases from J, the junction contained 7 bases not matched to a gene. There are 15 residues in the CDR3. Written as DNA, the CDR3 is TGCAGCGTTGAATCCAGCGGGGGCCTTCAAGAGACCCAGTACTTC. Translation: CSVESSGGLQETQYF.

Notes on this clone: Its ends do not fully match the called genes, so a read error is possible. The V and J genes are TRBV7-9 and TRBJ1-2; D possibly corresponds to TRBD1 (6 bases). CDR3 size: 13 residues. Germline V gives CDR1 SEHNR, CDR2 FQNEAQ (reference sequence). CDR3 loop: CASSLGGSRGYTF. As DNA, the CDR3 is TGTGCCAGCAGTTTAGGGGGGTCGAGGGGCTACACCTTC. Drawing the rest from reference TRBV7-9 and TRBJ1-2, the complete variable domain is DTGVSQNPRHKITKRGQNVTFRCDPISEHNRLYWYRQTLGQGPEFLTYFQNEAQLEKSRLLSDRFSAERPKGSFSTLEIQRTEQGDSAMYLCASSLGGSRGYTFGSGTRLTVV.

This chain uses TRBV6-5 with TRBJ1-1; D gene unclear. Trimming cost V 0 bases and J 5 bases, with 16 bases left between them. Germline CDR1 reads MNHEY; CDR2 reads SVGAGI. The CDR3 sequence is 16 residues long. CDR3 protein: CASSYSKSGYRTEAFF. The DNA for the CDR3 is TGTGCCAGCAGTTACTCTAAGTCGGGGTACCGGACTGAAGCTTTCTTT.